The clone carrying this T cell receptor beta chain was counted between two and nine times. A single record per CDR3 protein comes from TCRdb applying MiXCR to the 5' RACE reads. The sample shows 53,000 or so distinct CDR3 sequences, around 24% of them seen only once. Germline-derived CDR1 and CDR2 are SGHRS and YFSETQ. Trimming took 4 bases from V and 7 from J, leaving 12 bases between them. The CDR3 has 13 amino acids. Specimen: tumor-infiltrating naive CD4+ T cells sorted from the breast tumor. As to subset: naive CD4+ T cells, CD4+CD45RA+CD25-. This clonotype was obtained from a female donor with breast cancer. The V call is TRBV5-1, the J call TRBJ2-1; D is possibly TRBD1 (6 bases). For the CDR3, the DNA is TGCGCCAGCAGCAGATCAGACAGGAATGAGCAGTTCTTC. This sequence encodes CASSRSDRNEQFF.